A selection of T cell receptor beta chains follows, all from one sample in a study of control samples from healthy donors and cancer patients. Measured with immunoSEQ multiplex PCR; TCRdb has only the in-frame clones, and not every one. Of around 80,000 clones listed, around 87% are singletons. The specimen was blood. The receptor set was obtained from a man aged 50-59 years in good health. Each CDR3 is given with its conserved first and last residue.

v_gene,len,CDR3aa
TRBV5-5,16,CASSFSGGANTGELFF
TRBV24-1,15,CATSDPGTDPLSYTF
TRBV6-2/TRBV6-3,17,CASSPNRKLRDTGELFF
TRBV7-3,14,CASSLSLQGNEQFF
TRBV5-4,15,CASSHKDSLRTEAFF
TRBV6-2/TRBV6-3,15,CASSVGTAYTGELFF
TRBV5-8,15,CASSLVGGVDSPLHF
TRBV7-2,14,CASSFGGRRSEAFF
TRBV27,15,CASSFRPLGDTEAFF
TRBV7-2,18,CASSLIGTMNSGANVLTF
TRBV10-3,15,CAISDPEGGSLGYTF
TRBV4-1,15,CASSQRQGDTGELFF
TRBV7-2,13,CASSHRGRETQYF
TRBV27,14,CASSLDRGGTEAFF
TRBV6-5,13,CASSGGPHGELFF
TRBV2,13,CASRTGGRTEAFF
TRBV11-3,12,CASSSSGYEGVF
TRBV9,14,CASSVVTGGGEAFF
TRBV5-5,15,CASSLDGGLVNTIYF
TRBV5-1,16,CASSLSLAVFQETQYF
TRBV7-2,14,CASSLASREDTQYF
TRBV4-3,17,CASSPGQGFGPPYGYTF
TRBV24-1,16,CATSDPDDGNYNEQFF